One sample yielded the 10 T cell receptor beta chains listed below, sequenced in a study of human T cells and chemical hapten exposure. MiXCR was run by TCRdb on the RACE reads, yielding one entry per CDR3 protein. The sample carries about 52,000 distinct CDR3 sequences, approximately 9.9% recorded once. Time point given: patch test 3, about 24 weeks after DPC sensitization. The treatment: therapeutic diphenylcyclopropenone sensitization with weekly scalp DPC. The sequencing used whole blood, collected in connection with sensitization to the hapten diphenylcyclopropenone (DPC). These receptors were collected from a middle-aged woman with alopecia areata. Some clones in this sample may be carry-over from other donors' samples.

The rearrangement joins TRBV5-4 to TRBJ1-1; 7 bases align to TRBD1. Trimming at V came to 3 bases and at J to 6 bases, leaving 2 bases not matched to a gene. Germline assignment: CDR1 SGHNT and CDR2 YYREEE (reference sequence). This CDR3 comprises 12 residues. CDR3 in amino acids: CASSYTGAEAFF. The CDR3 DNA reads TGTGCCAGCAGCTACACAGGGGCTGAAGCTTTCTTT.

The table lists this clonotype with many counts. The gene calls are TRBV7-3 and TRBJ2-3; no clear D gene. Germline CDR1 SGHTA, CDR2 FQGTGA. The V end was cut by 2 bases, the J end by 2 bases, with 8 bases between. The CDR3 consists of 14 residues. The CDR3 DNA sequence: TGTGCCAGCAGCTTAGAGGTTTCCACAGATACGCAGTATTTT. Protein: CASSLEVSTDTQYF.

This clonotype was picked up a small number of times. J is TRBJ1-1 and V is TRBV9; D gene unclear. The CDR3 is made up of 14 amino acids. Between the trimmed V and J ends, which lost 0 bases and 1 base, there was a span of 7 bases. The germline CDR1 and CDR2 sequences are SGDLS and YYNGEE. CDR3 amino acids: CASSVVTANTEAFF. CDR3 coding DNA: TGTGCCAGCAGCGTAGTGACGGCGAACACTGAAGCTTTCTTT.

J is TRBJ2-7 and V is TRBV29-1; unclear D gene. CDR1 and CDR2 from the germline V gene are SQVTM and ANQGSEA. The CDR3 has 12 residues. Trimming left V 4 bases short and J 5 bases short, with 12 bases between. The CDR3 here is CSVVGSSHEQYF. The CDR3 DNA sequence: TGCAGCGTTGTAGGCAGTTCCCACGAGCAGTACTTC.

This clonotype showed up many times. The chain links TRBV18 to TRBJ1-1, with a tentative D call TRBD1 (6 bases). Germline V gene data show CDR1 as KGHSH and CDR2 as LQKENI. This CDR3 is built from 13 residues. The germline V and J ends were trimmed by 3 bases and 1 base, with 6 bases remaining between them. This CDR3 is CASSPGQNTEAFF. CDR3 DNA: TGTGCCAGCTCACCGGGACAGAACACTGAAGCTTTCTTT. Filled out from reference TRBV18 and TRBJ1-1, the complete variable domain reads NAGVMQNPRHLVRRRGQEARLRCSPMKGHSHVYWYRQLPEEGLKFMVYLQKENIIDESGMPKERFSAEFPKEGPSILRIQQVVRGDSAAYFCASSPGQNTEAFFGQGTRLTVV.

This clonotype was picked up a small number of times. This sequence joins TRBV5-5 and TRBJ2-2; D gene ambiguous. The CDR3 is made up of 14 amino acids. The germline V gene encodes CDR1 SGHKS and CDR2 YYEKEE (reference sequence). V was clipped by 3 bases and J by 1 base, with 7 bases between them. The CDR3 nucleotides read TGTGCCAGCAGCTACAGCCTGAACACCGGGGAGCTGTTTTTT. This codes for CASSYSLNTGELFF.

The rearrangement links TRBV5-5 to TRBJ2-7; TRBD1 aligns across 7 bases. This CDR3 is built from 15 residues. With 3 bases clipped from V and 4 bases from J, the junction kept 10 bases outside the gene matches. Germline CDR1 is SGHKS and CDR2 is YYEKEE (reference sequence). In nucleotides, the CDR3 is TGTGCCAGCAGCTCCGACAGGGTAGCACGGTACGAGCAGTACTTC. Translated: CASSSDRVARYEQYF.

This clonotype was observed at least ten times. The rearrangement joins TRBV7-2 to TRBJ2-1; possibly TRBD2 for D (5 bases). The CDR3 length is 17 residues. Trimming removed 6 bases from V and 0 bases from J, with 18 bases in between. The germline V gene encodes CDR1 SGHTA and CDR2 FQGNSA. The CDR3 loop reads CASSSAQALISYNEQFF. DNA for the CDR3: TGTGCCAGCAGTAGCGCGCAAGCGTTGATCTCCTACAATGAGCAGTTCTTC.

This sequence joins TRBV2 and TRBJ2-4, with a tentative D call TRBD1 (6 bases). V lost 7 bases and J 3 bases, leaving 19 bases between the germline ends. Germline CDR1 is SNHLY and CDR2 is FYNNEI. The CDR3 consists of 16 residues. The CDR3 DNA sequence: TGTGCCAGCAATAGCCTTTCCGGGACACGCAAAAACATTCAGTACTTC. It translates to CASNSLSGTRKNIQYF.

V is TRBV3-1 and J is TRBJ2-2; TRBD1 is a possible D gene (5 bases). The CDR3 covers 15 residues. V lost 4 bases and J lost 2, with 11 bases in between. Looked up from germline, CDR1 is LGHDT and CDR2 is YNNKEL (reference sequence). The CDR3 DNA reads as TGTGCCAGCAGCCCACGGACATATAACACCGGGGAGCTGTTTTTT. As protein: CASSPRTYNTGELFF.